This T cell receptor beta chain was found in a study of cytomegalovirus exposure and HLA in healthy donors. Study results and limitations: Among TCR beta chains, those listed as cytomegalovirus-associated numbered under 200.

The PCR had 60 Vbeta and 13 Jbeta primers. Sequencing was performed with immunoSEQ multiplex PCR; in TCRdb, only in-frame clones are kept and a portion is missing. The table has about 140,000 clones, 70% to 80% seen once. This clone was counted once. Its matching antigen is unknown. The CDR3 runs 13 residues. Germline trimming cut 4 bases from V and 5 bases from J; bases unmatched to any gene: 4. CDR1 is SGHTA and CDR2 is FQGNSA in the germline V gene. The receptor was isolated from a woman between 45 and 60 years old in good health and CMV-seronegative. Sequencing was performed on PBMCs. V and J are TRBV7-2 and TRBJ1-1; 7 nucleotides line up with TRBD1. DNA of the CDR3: TGTGCCAGCAGCTCAGGGGGGAATACTGAAGCTTTCTTT. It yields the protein CASSSGGNTEAFF.